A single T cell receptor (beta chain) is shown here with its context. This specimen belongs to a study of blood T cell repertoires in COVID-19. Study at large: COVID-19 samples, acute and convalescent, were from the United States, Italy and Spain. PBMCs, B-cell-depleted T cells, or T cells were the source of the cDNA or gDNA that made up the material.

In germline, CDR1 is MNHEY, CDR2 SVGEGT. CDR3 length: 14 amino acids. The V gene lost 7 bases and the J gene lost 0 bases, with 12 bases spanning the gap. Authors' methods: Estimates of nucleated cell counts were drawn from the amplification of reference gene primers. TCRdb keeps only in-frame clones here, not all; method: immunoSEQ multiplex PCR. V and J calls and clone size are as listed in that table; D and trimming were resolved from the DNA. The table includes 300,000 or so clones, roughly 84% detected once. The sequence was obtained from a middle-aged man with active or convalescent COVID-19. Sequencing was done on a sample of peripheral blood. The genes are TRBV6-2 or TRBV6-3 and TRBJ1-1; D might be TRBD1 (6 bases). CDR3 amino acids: CASTPGHLNTEAFF. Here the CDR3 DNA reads TGTGCCAGCACCCCGGGACACCTGAACACTGAAGCTTTCTTT.